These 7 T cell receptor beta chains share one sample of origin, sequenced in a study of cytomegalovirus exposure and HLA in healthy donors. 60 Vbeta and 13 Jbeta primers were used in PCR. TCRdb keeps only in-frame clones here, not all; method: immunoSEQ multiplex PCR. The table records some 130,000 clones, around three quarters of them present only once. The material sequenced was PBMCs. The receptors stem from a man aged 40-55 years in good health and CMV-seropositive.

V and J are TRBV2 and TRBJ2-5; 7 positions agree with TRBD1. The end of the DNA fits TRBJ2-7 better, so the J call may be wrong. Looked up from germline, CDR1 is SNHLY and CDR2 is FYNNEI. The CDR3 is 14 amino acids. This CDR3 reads CASSARTGAYEQYF. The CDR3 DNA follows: TGTGCCAGCAGTGCCCGGACAGGCGCCTACGAGCAGTACTTC.

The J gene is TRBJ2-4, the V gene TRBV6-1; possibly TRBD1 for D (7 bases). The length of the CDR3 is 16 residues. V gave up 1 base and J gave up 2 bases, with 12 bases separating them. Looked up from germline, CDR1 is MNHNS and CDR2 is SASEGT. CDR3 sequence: CASSEGAGQTKNIQYF. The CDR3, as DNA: TGTGCCAGCAGTGAAGGCGCGGGACAGACCAAAAACATTCAGTACTTC.

CDR3 bases: TGTGCCAGCAGTGGACTAGCGGGAGCCGCGGATACGCAGTATTTT. Its protein is CASSGLAGAADTQYF. The V and J genes are TRBV6-1 and TRBJ2-3; 12 bases align to TRBD2. This CDR3 contains 15 residues. Germline values: CDR1 MNHNS, CDR2 SASEGT. V gave up 4 bases and J gave up 6 bases; unmatched junction bases: 5.

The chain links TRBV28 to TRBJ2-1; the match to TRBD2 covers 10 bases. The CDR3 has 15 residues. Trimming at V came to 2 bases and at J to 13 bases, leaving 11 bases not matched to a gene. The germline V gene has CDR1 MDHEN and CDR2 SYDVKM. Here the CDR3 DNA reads TGTGCCAGCAGTTTACGCTCTGGACTAGCGGTACTTCAGTTCTTC. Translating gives CASSLRSGLAVLQFF.

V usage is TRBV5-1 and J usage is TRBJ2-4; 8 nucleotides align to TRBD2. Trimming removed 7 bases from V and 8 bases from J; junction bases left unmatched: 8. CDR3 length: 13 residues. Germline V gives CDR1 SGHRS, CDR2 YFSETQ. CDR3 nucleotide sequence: TGCGCCAGCGGGTCGGGAGGGTCGGACATTCAGTACTTC. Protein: CASGSGGSDIQYF.

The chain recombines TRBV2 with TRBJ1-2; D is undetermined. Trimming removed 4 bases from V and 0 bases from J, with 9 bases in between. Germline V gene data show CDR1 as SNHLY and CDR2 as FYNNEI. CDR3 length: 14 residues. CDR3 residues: CASSVWQTNYGYTF. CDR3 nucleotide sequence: TGTGCCAGCAGTGTTTGGCAGACTAACTATGGCTACACCTTC.

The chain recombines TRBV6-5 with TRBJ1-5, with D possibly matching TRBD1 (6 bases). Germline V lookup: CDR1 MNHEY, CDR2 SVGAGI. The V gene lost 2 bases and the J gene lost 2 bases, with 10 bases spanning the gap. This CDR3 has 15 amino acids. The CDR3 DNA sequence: TGTGCCAGCAGTTACGGGGCAGGGGGCAATCAGCCCCAGCATTTT. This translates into CASSYGAGGNQPQHF.